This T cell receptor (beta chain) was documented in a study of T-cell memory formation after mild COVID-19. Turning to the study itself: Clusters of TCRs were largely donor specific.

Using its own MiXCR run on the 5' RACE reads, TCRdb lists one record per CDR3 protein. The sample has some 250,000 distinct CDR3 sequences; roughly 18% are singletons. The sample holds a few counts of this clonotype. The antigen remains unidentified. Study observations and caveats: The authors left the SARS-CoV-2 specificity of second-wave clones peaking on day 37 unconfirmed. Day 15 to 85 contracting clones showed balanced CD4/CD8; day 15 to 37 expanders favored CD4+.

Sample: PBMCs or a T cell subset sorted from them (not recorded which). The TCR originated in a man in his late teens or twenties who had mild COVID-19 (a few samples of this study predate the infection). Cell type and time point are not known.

The CDR3 DNA reads TGTGCCAGCAGCTTGTCGAAAGGGACAGGTTCTCTTTATGGCTACACCTTC. Encoded protein: CASSLSKGTGSLYGYTF. The chain links TRBV11-2 to TRBJ1-2, with 8 bases aligning to TRBD1. The CDR3 is 17 residues long. The germline CDR1 and CDR2 sequences are SGHAT and FQNNGV. V dropped 3 bases and J dropped 5; count of bases not matched to a gene: 14. Variable domain in full (rest from reference TRBV11-2 and TRBJ1-2): EAGVAQSPRYKIIEKRQSVAFWCNPISGHATLYWYQQILGQGPKLLIQFQNNGVVDDSQLPKDRFSAERLKGVDSTLKIQPAKLEDSAVYLCASSLSKGTGSLYGYTFGSGTRLTVV.